The clone carrying this T cell receptor beta chain was seen just once. The sample originates from a study of blood T cell repertoires in COVID-19. Overall study context: Collection of acute and convalescent COVID-19 samples took place in the United States, Italy and Spain. In each case, the material was cDNA or gDNA derived from T cells, B-cell-depleted T cells, or PBMCs.

The authors' processing: By means of reference gene primer amplification, nucleated cell counts were estimated. Only in-frame clones appear in the TCRdb table, and some are missing; sequencing was by immunoSEQ multiplex PCR. The V and J calls and clone size come from that table; D and trimming were worked out from the DNA. The top ten hold about 4.2% of the sample, which has 270,000 or so clones, 75% to 90% seen once. The CDR3 covers 13 residues. With 11 bases removed from V and 8 bases from J, the gap between germline ends came to 21 bases. Germline V gene sequence: CDR1 LNHNV, CDR2 YYDKDF (reference sequence).

This receptor was taken from a man between 40 and 49 years old with acute or convalescent COVID-19. The V and J genes are TRBV15 and TRBJ1-2; no firm D call. Sequencing used peripheral blood. The CDR3: CAASVNAGWGYTF. In DNA form, the CDR3 reads TGTGCCGCCTCAGTAAATGCGGGTTGGGGCTACACCTTC.